This T cell receptor (beta chain) derives from a study of T-cell reconstitution after alpha-beta-depleted transplantation in children. Findings and caveats of the study: Some patients' high day-60 TCRbeta diversity was attributed to recipient cells surviving conditioning. After one year, T-cell counts and TCRbeta diversity mostly came from new T cells.

As it was prepared, the TCRbeta library received unique molecular identifiers. TCRdb ran MiXCR on the PCR reads and lists one entry per CDR3 protein. This sample has some 200,000 distinct CDR3 sequences, with approximately 10% found just once. CDR3 size: 16 residues. V was clipped by 4 bases and J by 0 bases; unmatched bases: 3. The germline V gene encodes CDR1 MNHEY and CDR2 SMNVEV (reference sequence). This clonotype was detected many times. Its antigen is unknown. This rearrangement joins TRBV27 to TRBJ2-1; 10 positions agree with TRBD2. This TCR derives from a child in the first two years of life with acute myeloid leukemia, due to receive a stem cell transplant. The source material was PBMCs, sampled before TCRalphabeta/CD19-depleted stem cell transplant. The CDR3 DNA reads TGTGCCAGCAGTTCCTGGACTAGCGGCTCCTACAATGAGCAGTTCTTC. The encoded protein is CASSSWTSGSYNEQFF.